The clone carrying this T cell receptor beta chain was seen ten or more times. Its antigen is as yet unknown. The sample originates from a study of early T cells in non-severe SARS-CoV-2 infection. Study-level information: Bulk RNA isolated from unsorted whole blood underwent sequencing; chains were not paired.

Study-wide findings and caveats: Lookups in VDJdb leaned toward anti-spike CD8 responses and missed private and CD4 specificities.

This CDR3 spans 15 amino acids. V gave up 5 bases and J gave up 8 bases, with 16 bases separating them. Per germline, CDR1 MRHNA and CDR2 SNTAGT. Unique molecular identifiers were added to individual cDNA molecules. TCRdb reanalysed the 5' RACE reads using MiXCR and keeps one entry per CDR3 protein. The sample includes 30,000 to 35,000 distinct CDR3 sequences, 6% to 7% of them seen just once. What was sequenced was whole blood. The TCR comes from an adult who was a healthcare worker with PCR-confirmed SARS-CoV-2 infection or an uninfected control (not recorded which). The rearrangement links TRBV6-4 to TRBJ1-6; possible D gene TRBD1, 5 bases. CDR3 protein: CASSRDVTMDSPLHF. The CDR3 DNA sequence: TGTGCCAGCAGTCGGGACGTTACGATGGATTCACCCCTCCACTTT.